A single sample is the source of the 25 T cell receptor beta chains below, sequenced in a study of cytomegalovirus exposure and HLA in healthy donors. PCR amplification relied on 60 Vbeta primers (plus 13 Jbeta primers). Assay: immunoSEQ multiplex PCR; the TCRdb copy retains only in-frame clones and omits some. The table includes about 170,000 clones, roughly 80% detected once. The sequencing input was PBMCs. The receptors stem from a male donor in good health and CMV-seronegative.

The chain has TRBV9 and TRBJ1-2; the match to TRBD1 covers 8 bases. J lost 1 base, V lost 3 bases, and 2 bases had no gene match. The germline V gene has CDR1 SGDLS and CDR2 YYNGEE. This CDR3 is built from 14 residues. CDR3 sequence: CASSADRDNYGYTF. As DNA, the CDR3 is TGTGCCAGCAGCGCGGACAGGGATAACTATGGCTACACCTTC.

The chain uses TRBV28 and TRBJ2-7; 12 nucleotides line up with TRBD2. This CDR3 region has 13 residues. Trimming at V came to 8 bases and at J to 6 bases, leaving 5 bases not matched to a gene. The germline V gene has CDR1 MDHEN and CDR2 SYDVKM. This CDR3 is CASGTSGSVEQYF. The DNA for the CDR3 is TGTGCCAGCGGGACTAGCGGGTCCGTCGAGCAGTACTTC.

The gene calls are TRBV5-1 and TRBJ2-1, with 7 bases matching TRBD2. With 6 bases clipped from V and 4 bases from J, the junction kept 4 bases outside the gene matches. Per germline, CDR1 SGHRS and CDR2 YFSETQ. The CDR3 totals 13 residues. The CDR3 here is CASTGTTYNEQFF. Here the CDR3 DNA reads TGCGCCAGCACGGGGACTACTTACAATGAGCAGTTCTTC. The whole variable domain, filled in from reference TRBV5-1 and TRBJ2-1, reads KAGVTQTPRYLIKTRGQQVTLSCSPISGHRSVSWYQQTPGQGLQFLFEYFSETQRNKGNFPGRFSGRQFSNSRSEMNVSTLELGDSALYLCASTGTTYNEQFFGPGTRLTVL.

Note on this clone: A read error may produce the germline difference seen at one junction end. V gene TRBV6-6 combines with J gene TRBJ2-7; 9 nucleotides agree with TRBD2. In germline, CDR1 is MNHNY, CDR2 SVGAGI (reference sequence). The length of the CDR3 is 13 residues. The CDR3 reads CASRLAVSYEQYF. DNA of the CDR3: TGTGCAAGCAGACTAGCGGTCTCCTACGAGCAGTACTTC.

V is TRBV4-1 and J is TRBJ2-5, with 12 bases matching TRBD1. The V segment lost 3 bases and the J segment 5 bases; nucleotides outside the gene matches: 4. CDR1 MGHRA and CDR2 YSYEKL come from the germline V gene. The CDR3 contains 15 residues. In DNA, the CDR3 is TGCGCCAGCAGCCAGGGACAGGGGGCAGGTGAGACCCAGTACTTC. It codes for CASSQGQGAGETQYF.

This chain uses TRBV5-1 with TRBJ2-2, with 7 bases matching TRBD1. The germline CDR1 and CDR2 sequences are SGHRS and YFSETQ. J was trimmed by 6 bases and V by 0 bases; bases with no gene match: 5. The CDR3 contains 15 residues. CDR3 in amino acids: CASSLGQGRAGELFF. The CDR3 DNA is TGCGCCAGCAGCTTGGGACAGGGACGAGCCGGGGAGCTGTTTTTT. Variable domain in full (rest from reference TRBV5-1 and TRBJ2-2): KAGVTQTPRYLIKTRGQQVTLSCSPISGHRSVSWYQQTPGQGLQFLFEYFSETQRNKGNFPGRFSGRQFSNSRSEMNVSTLELGDSALYLCASSLGQGRAGELFFGEGSRLTVL.

The chain combines TRBV4-2 with TRBJ1-3; 11 nucleotides agree with TRBD1. The V segment lost 3 bases and the J segment 2 bases; nucleotides outside the gene matches: 9. Per the germline V gene, CDR1 is LGHNA and CDR2 is YNFKEQ. There are 18 residues in the CDR3. CDR3 loop: CASSQRFPGQGAGNTIYF. The CDR3 bases are TGTGCCAGCAGCCAGAGATTCCCGGGACAGGGGGCTGGAAACACCATATATTTT.

This clone was seen a single time. The DNA for the CDR3 is TGTGCCAGCAGCTTATTGGGGCCAGTTGGAAACACCATATATTTT. Translating gives CASSLLGPVGNTIYF. The chain recombines TRBV7-2 with TRBJ1-3; a weak D match, TRBD1 (5 bases). The CDR3 runs 15 residues. Per germline, CDR1 SGHTA and CDR2 FQGNSA. V lost 2 bases to trimming and J lost 3 bases, with 11 bases between them.

The V gene is TRBV5-1, the J gene TRBJ2-1, with 9 nucleotides matching TRBD1. The CDR3 sequence is 16 residues long. With 2 bases clipped from V and 6 bases from J, the junction kept 9 bases outside the gene matches. Germline V gene data show CDR1 as SGHRS and CDR2 as YFSETQ. CDR3 protein: CASSFSAGQGINEQFF. CDR3 in DNA: TGCGCCAGCAGCTTTAGTGCGGGACAGGGAATCAATGAGCAGTTCTTC.

Only one count was recorded for this clone. V usage is TRBV18 and J usage is TRBJ2-1, with TRBD2 identical over 9 bases. Germline CDR1 and CDR2: KGHSH and LQKENI. The CDR3 is made up of 16 amino acids. V shed 3 bases and J 7 bases; nucleotides not matched to a gene: 10. CDR3 protein: CASSPLPAGGPNEQFF. The CDR3 region has the DNA TGTGCCAGCTCACCTCTTCCGGCGGGAGGGCCGAATGAGCAGTTCTTC.

The CDR3 loop is CASTGGSYEQYF. Here the CDR3 DNA reads TGCGCCAGCACCGGGGGCTCCTACGAGCAGTACTTC. The gene calls are TRBV5-1 and TRBJ2-7; TRBD2 might be the D (6 bases). CDR1 is SGHRS and CDR2 is YFSETQ in the germline V gene. With 6 bases removed from V and 0 bases from J, the gap between germline ends came to 7 bases. This CDR3 region has 12 residues.

This sequence joins TRBV5-4 and TRBJ2-2, with D possibly TRBD2 on 6 matching bases. The CDR3 runs 16 residues. The V gene's germline CDR1 is SGHNT and CDR2 YYREEE (reference sequence). Between the trimmed V and J ends, which lost 0 bases and 5 bases, there was a span of 14 bases. In nucleotides, the CDR3 is TGTGCCAGCAGCTTGGTTAGTCCGGGACTTACCGGGGAGCTGTTTTTT. Residues: CASSLVSPGLTGELFF.

This chain connects TRBV5-6 to TRBJ2-6; maybe TRBD1 (5 bases). V lost 6 bases, J lost 0 bases, and 13 bases lay in between. The V gene's germline CDR1 is SGHDT and CDR2 YYEEEE. The CDR3 consists of 16 residues. The CDR3 protein is CASTVPGFSGANVLTF. The CDR3 nucleotides read TGTGCCAGCACCGTACCAGGGTTCTCTGGGGCCAACGTCCTGACTTTC.

This clone was seen once. V and J are TRBV4-3 and TRBJ1-2; 8 bases are shared with TRBD1. V shed 4 bases and J 4 bases; nucleotides not matched to a gene: 8. Germline lookup yields CDR1 LGHNA and CDR2 YSLEER. The CDR3 is 15 amino acids. The CDR3 here is CASSPGQGNSYGYTF. The CDR3, as DNA: TGCGCCAGCAGCCCAGGACAGGGCAATTCCTATGGCTACACCTTC.

The chain couples TRBV11-2 to TRBJ1-5; TRBD1 matches at 7 bases. V was pared by 6 bases and J by 6 bases, with 11 bases of the junction left unmatched. Germline CDR1 is SGHAT and CDR2 is FQNNGV. This CDR3 region has 15 residues. The CDR3 region is CASRFAGTAGQPQHF. CDR3 DNA sequence: TGTGCCAGCAGGTTCGCCGGGACAGCAGGTCAGCCCCAGCATTTT.

The chain joins TRBV7-3 to TRBJ2-5, with D uncertain. CDR1 and CDR2 from the germline V gene are SGHTA and FQGTGA. The ends were cut back, 0 bases at V and 2 bases at J, with 7 bases in the middle. The CDR3 is made up of 14 amino acids. The CDR3 reads CASSLTSGQETQYF. The DNA of the CDR3 is TGTGCCAGCAGCTTAACGTCAGGTCAAGAGACCCAGTACTTC.

As to this clone: A read error may produce the germline difference seen at one junction end. V and J are TRBV29-1 and TRBJ2-7; weak D call: TRBD2 (6 bases). Germline V gene sequence: CDR1 SQVTM, CDR2 ANQGSEA. The CDR3 sequence is 12 residues long. CDR3 coding DNA: TGCAACGTTGCGCGGGGTAATTACGAGCAGTACTTC. It yields the protein CNVARGNYEQYF.

The V call is TRBV7-2, the J call TRBJ2-7, with D maybe TRBD2 (5 bases). The CDR3 is 17 amino acids. With 5 bases removed from V and 3 bases from J, the gap between germline ends came to 23 bases. The germline V gene has CDR1 SGHTA and CDR2 FQGNSA. The CDR3: CASSIRTGRNTNYEQYF. The CDR3, as DNA: TGTGCCAGCAGCATAAGGACTGGACGGAATACTAACTACGAGCAGTACTTC.

The chain employs TRBV28 and TRBJ1-5, with D perhaps TRBD1 (5 bases). Trimming took 6 bases from V and 6 from J, leaving 18 bases between them. CDR1 and CDR2 from the germline V gene are MDHEN and SYDVKM. This CDR3 contains 15 residues. The CDR3: CASSPLTERGQPQHF. The CDR3 region has the DNA TGTGCCAGCAGCCCTCTGACCGAAAGGGGTCAGCCCCAGCATTTT. The variable domain in full, completed from reference TRBV28 and TRBJ1-5, reads DVKVTQSSRYLVKRTGEKVFLECVQDMDHENMFWYRQDPGLGLRLIYFSYDVKMKEKGDIPEGYSVSREKKERFSLILESASTNQTSMYLCASSPLTERGQPQHFGDGTRLSIL.

CDR3 sequence (DNA): TGTGCCAGGTGGGAATGGGAGTCGAGCTACACCTTC. Translation: CARWEWESSYTF. The rearrangement joins TRBV28 to TRBJ1-2; no clear D. The CDR3 contains 12 residues. Germline CDR1 and CDR2: MDHEN and SYDVKM. V was trimmed by 9 bases and J by 9 bases, leaving 17 bases between them.

V is TRBV7-6 and J is TRBJ2-7, with D possibly being TRBD1 (6 bases). With 0 bases removed from V and 2 bases from J, the gap between germline ends came to 17 bases. CDR3 size: 17 residues. Germline lookup yields CDR1 SGHVS and CDR2 FNYEAQ. CDR3 bases: TGTGCCAGCAGCTTAGCCCGGTCGACAGGCCCTGCCTACGAGCAGTACTTC. The encoded protein is CASSLARSTGPAYEQYF.

Here the CDR3 DNA reads TGTGCCAGCAGATGGGACAGCCTAGAGTACGAGCAGTACTTC. It is translated as CASRWDSLEYEQYF. V and J are TRBV6-6 and TRBJ2-7; TRBD1 matches 7 bases. The germline CDR1 and CDR2 sequences are MNHNY and SVGAGI (reference sequence). The CDR3 has 14 amino acids. V gave up 6 bases and J gave up 4 bases; unmatched junction bases: 9.

A few counts support this clone. This chain joins TRBV4-3 and TRBJ2-5, with TRBD2 matching 8 bases. V lost 4 bases, J lost 4 bases, and 5 bases stayed unmatched. Germline CDR1 and CDR2: LGHNA and YSLEER. This CDR3 contains 14 residues. The CDR3 coding sequence is TGCGCCAGCAGCCTGCGGGGGGCAGGAGAGACCCAGTACTTC. Residues: CASSLRGAGETQYF.

This clone appeared a single time. V usage is TRBV28 and J usage is TRBJ2-3; TRBD2 aligns across 10 bases. Germline V CDR1 and CDR2: MDHEN, SYDVKM. The CDR3 is made up of 18 amino acids. J was trimmed by 2 bases and V by 2 bases; bases with no gene match: 10. The CDR3 region is CASSLGVAGGRFTDTQYF. The CDR3 DNA follows: TGTGCCAGCAGTTTAGGGGTAGCGGGGGGACGATTCACAGATACGCAGTATTTT.

V is TRBV5-4 and J is TRBJ2-2; 8 bases agree with TRBD1. The V gene end was trimmed by 4 bases and the J gene end by 0 bases; junction bases not matched to a gene: 2. The CDR3 covers 15 residues. From germline, CDR1 is SGHNT and CDR2 YYREEE (reference sequence). The CDR3 DNA reads TGTGCCAGCAGCCAGGGACAGGCGAACACCGGGGAGCTGTTTTTT. Its protein product is CASSQGQANTGELFF. Together with reference TRBV5-4 and TRBJ2-2, the CDR3 gives the full variable domain: ETGVTQSPTHLIKTRGQQVTLRCSSQSGHNTVSWYQQALGQGPQFIFQYYREEENGRGNFPPRFSGLQFPNYSSELNVNALELDDSALYLCASSQGQANTGELFFGEGSRLTVL.